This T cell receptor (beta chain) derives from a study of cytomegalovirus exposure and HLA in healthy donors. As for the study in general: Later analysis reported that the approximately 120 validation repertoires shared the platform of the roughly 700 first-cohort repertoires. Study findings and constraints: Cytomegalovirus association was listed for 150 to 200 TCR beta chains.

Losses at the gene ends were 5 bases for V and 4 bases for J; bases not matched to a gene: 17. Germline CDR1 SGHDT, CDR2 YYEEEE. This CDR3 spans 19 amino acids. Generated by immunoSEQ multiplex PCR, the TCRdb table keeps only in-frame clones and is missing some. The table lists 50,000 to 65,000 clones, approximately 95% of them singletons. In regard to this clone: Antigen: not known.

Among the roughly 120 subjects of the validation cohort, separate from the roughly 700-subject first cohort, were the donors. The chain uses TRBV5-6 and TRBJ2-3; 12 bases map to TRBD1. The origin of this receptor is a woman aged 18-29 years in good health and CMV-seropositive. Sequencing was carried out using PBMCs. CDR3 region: CASRPGTGGIIGRPDTQYF. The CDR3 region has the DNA TGTGCCAGCAGACCCGGGACAGGGGGCATTATAGGCCGCCCAGATACGCAGTATTTT.